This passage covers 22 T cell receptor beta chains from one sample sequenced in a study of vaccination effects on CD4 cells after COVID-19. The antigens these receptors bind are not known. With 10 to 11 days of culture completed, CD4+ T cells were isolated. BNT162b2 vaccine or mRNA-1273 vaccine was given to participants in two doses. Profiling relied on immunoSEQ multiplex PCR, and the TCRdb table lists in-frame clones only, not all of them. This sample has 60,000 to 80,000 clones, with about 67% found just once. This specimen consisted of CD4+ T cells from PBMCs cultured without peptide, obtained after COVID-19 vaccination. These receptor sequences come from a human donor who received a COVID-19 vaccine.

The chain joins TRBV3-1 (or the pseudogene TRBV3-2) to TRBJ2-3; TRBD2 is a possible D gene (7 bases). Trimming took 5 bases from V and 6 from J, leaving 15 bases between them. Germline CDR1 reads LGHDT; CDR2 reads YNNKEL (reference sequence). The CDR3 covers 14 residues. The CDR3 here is CASSGTGGLDTQYF. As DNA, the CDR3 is TGTGCCAGCAGCGGAACGGGGGGCCTGGATACGCAGTATTTT.

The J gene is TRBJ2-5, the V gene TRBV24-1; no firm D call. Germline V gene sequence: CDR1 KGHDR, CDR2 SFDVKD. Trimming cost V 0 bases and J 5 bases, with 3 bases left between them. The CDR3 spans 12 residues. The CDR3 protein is CATSDLFETQYF. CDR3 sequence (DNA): TGTGCCACCAGTGATTTGTTCGAGACCCAGTACTTC.

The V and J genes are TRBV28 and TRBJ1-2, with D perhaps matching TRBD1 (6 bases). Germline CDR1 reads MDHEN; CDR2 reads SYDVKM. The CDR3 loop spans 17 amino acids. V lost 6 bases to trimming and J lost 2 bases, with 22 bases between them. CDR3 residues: CASSTAHPQGLNYGYTF. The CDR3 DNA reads TGTGCCAGCAGCACCGCTCACCCACAGGGCCTGAACTATGGCTACACCTTC.

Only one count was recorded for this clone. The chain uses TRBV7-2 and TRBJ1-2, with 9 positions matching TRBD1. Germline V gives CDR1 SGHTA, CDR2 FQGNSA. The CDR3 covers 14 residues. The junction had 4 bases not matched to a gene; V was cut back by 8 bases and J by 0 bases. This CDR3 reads CASRRQGANYGYTF. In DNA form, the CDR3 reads TGTGCCAGCCGTAGACAGGGGGCTAACTATGGCTACACCTTC.

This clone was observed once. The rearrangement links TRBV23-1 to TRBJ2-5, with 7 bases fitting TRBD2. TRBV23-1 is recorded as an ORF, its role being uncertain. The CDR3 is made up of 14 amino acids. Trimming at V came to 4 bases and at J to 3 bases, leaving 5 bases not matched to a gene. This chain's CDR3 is CASSPWRGKETQYF. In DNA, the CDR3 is TGCGCCAGCAGTCCGTGGCGGGGGAAAGAGACCCAGTACTTC.

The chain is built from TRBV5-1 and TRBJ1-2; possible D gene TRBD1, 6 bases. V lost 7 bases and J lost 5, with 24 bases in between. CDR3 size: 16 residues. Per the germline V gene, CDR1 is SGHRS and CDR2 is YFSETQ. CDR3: CASQSSTGPQGYGYTF. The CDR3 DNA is TGCGCCAGCCAATCCTCCACAGGTCCCCAGGGGTATGGCTACACCTTC.

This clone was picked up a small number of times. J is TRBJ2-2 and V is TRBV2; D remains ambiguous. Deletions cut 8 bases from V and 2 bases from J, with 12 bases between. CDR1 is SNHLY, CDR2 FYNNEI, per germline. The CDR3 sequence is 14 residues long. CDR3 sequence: CASLRGLNTGELFF. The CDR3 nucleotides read TGTGCCAGCCTGCGAGGATTAAACACCGGGGAGCTGTTTTTT.

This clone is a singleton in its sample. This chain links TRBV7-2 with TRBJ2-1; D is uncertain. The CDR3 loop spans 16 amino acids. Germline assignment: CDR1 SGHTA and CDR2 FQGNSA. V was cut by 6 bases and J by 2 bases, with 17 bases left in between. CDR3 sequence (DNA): TGTGCCAGCAGTTACTTTCCCGGGCAGCCCTACAATGAGCAGTTCTTC. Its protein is CASSYFPGQPYNEQFF.

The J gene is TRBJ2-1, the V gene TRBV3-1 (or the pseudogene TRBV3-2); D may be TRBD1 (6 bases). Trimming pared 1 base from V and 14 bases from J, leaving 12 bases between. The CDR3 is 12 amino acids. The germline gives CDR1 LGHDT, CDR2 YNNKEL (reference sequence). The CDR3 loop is CASSQGGQFKFF. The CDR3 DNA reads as TGTGCCAGCAGCCAAGGGGGACAATTCAAGTTCTTC.

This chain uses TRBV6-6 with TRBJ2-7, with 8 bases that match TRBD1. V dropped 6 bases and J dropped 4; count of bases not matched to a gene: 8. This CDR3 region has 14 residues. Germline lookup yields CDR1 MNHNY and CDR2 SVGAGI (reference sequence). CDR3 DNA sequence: TGTGCCAGCAGCCCTATGACAGGGGTGTACGAGCAGTACGTC. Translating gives CASSPMTGVYEQYV.

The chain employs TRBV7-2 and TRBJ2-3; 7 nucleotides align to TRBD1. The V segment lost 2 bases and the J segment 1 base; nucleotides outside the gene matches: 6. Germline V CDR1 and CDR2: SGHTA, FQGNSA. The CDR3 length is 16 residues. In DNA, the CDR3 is TGTGCCAGCAGCTTAAGCCCCGGGACAGGCACAGATACGCAGTATTTT. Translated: CASSLSPGTGTDTQYF.

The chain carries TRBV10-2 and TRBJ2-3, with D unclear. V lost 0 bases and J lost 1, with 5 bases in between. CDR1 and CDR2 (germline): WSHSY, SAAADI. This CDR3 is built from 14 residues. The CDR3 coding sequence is TGCGCCAGCAGTGAGTCGGGTCGCACAGATACGCAGTATTTT. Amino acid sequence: CASSESGRTDTQYF.

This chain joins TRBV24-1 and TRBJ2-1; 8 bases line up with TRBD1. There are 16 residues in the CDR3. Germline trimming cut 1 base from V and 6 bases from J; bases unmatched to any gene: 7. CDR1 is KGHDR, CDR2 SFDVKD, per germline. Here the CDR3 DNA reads TGTGCCACCAGTGATTTTCGTCAGGGGGCGGGCAATGAGCAGTTCTTC. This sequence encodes CATSDFRQGAGNEQFF.

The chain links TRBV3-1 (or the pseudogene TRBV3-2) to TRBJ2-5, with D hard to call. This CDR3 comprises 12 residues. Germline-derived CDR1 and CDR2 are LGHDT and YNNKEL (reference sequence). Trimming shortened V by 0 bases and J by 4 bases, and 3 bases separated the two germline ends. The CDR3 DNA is TGTGCCAGCAGCCAAGATGGAGAGACCCAGTACTTC. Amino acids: CASSQDGETQYF.

In nucleotides, the CDR3 is TGTGCCAGCAGCTTATCCGGGGGGGCCGGAGATACGCAGTATTTT. It translates to CASSLSGGAGDTQYF. The rearrangement links TRBV7-3 to TRBJ2-3, with 8 bases aligning to TRBD2. Germline CDR1 is SGHTA and CDR2 is FQGTGA. V dropped 2 bases and J dropped 5; count of bases not matched to a gene: 6. The length of the CDR3 is 15 residues.

Here the CDR3 DNA reads TGTGCCAGCAGCACCGGGGGGGCTGAGGAGACCCAGTACTTC. This translates into CASSTGGAEETQYF. The chain combines TRBV5-4 with TRBJ2-5; 8 nucleotides agree with TRBD2. Germline CDR1 and CDR2: SGHNT and YYREEE (reference sequence). J lost 5 bases, V lost 4 bases, and 7 bases had no gene match. There are 14 residues in the CDR3.

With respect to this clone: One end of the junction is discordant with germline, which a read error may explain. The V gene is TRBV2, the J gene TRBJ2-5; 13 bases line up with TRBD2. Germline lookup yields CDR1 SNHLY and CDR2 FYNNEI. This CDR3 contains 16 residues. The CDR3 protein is CASSEGLAGAQETQYF. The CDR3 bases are TGTGCCAGCAGCGAAGGACTAGCGGGGGCCCAAGAGACCCAGTACTTC.

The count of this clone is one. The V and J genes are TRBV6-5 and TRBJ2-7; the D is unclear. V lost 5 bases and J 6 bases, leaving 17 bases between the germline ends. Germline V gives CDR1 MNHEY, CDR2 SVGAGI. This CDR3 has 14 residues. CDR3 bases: TGTGCCAGCAGTCACTTTGCGGCGGCCCTCGAGCAGTACGTC. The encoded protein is CASSHFAAALEQYV.

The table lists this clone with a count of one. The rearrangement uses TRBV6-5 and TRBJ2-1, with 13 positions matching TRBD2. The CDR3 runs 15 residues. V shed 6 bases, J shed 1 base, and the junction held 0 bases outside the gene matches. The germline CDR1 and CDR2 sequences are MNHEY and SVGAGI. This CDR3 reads CASRLAGGSYNEQFF. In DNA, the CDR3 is TGTGCCAGCAGACTAGCGGGGGGGTCCTACAATGAGCAGTTCTTC.

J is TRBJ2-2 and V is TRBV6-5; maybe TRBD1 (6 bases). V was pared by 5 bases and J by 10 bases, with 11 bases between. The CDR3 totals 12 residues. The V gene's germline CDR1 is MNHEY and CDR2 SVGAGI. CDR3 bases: TGTGCCAGCAGTACAGGGTGGCAGGAGCTGTTTTTT. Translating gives CASSTGWQELFF.

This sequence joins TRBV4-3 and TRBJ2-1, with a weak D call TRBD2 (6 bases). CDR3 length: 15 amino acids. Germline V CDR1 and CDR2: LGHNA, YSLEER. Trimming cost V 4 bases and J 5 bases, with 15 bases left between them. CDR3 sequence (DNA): TGCGCCAGCAGCCGAGATGCGGGGTTCAACAATGAGCAGTTCTTC. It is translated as CASSRDAGFNNEQFF.

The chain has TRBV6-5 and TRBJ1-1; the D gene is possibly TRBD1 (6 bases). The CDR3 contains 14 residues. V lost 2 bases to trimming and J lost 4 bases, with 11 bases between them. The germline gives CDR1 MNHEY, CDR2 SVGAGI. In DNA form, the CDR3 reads TGTGCCAGCAGTTACCGGGGAGGGGGCACTGAAGCTTTCTTT. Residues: CASSYRGGGTEAFF.